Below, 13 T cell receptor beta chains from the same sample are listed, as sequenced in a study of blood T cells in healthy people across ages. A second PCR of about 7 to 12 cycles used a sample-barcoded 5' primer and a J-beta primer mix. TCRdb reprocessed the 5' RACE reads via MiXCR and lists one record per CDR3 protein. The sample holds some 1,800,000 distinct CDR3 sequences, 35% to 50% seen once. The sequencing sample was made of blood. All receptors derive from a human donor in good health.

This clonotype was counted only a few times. The CDR3 reads CAIRNRASNYGYTF. CDR3 DNA: TGTGCCATCAGAAACAGGGCATCTAACTATGGCTACACCTTC. The rearrangement links TRBV10-3 to TRBJ1-2, with D maybe TRBD1 (6 bases). Germline V gives CDR1 ENHRY, CDR2 SYGVKD. V lost 6 bases and J lost 0, with 11 bases in between. The CDR3 length is 14 residues.

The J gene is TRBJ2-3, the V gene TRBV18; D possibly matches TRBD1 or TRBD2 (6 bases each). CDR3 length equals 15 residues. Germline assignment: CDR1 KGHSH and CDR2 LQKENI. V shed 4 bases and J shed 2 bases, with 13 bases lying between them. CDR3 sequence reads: CASSRGGQTTDTQYF. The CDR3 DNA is TGTGCCAGCTCACGGGGAGGACAGACCACAGATACGCAGTATTTT.

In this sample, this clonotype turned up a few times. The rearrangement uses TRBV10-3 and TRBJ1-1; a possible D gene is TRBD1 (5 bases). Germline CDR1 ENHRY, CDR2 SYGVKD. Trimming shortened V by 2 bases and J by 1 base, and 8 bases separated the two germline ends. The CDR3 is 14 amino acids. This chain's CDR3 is CAISEEGRNTEAFF. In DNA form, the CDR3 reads TGTGCCATCAGTGAGGAGGGGAGGAACACTGAAGCTTTCTTT.

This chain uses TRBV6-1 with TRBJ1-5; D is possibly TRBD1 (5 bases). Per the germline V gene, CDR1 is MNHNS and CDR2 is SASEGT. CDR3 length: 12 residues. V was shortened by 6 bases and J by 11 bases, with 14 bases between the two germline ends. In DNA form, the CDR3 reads TGTGCCAGCAGCCCGCTCGGAGGGGCCCAGCATTTT. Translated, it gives CASSPLGGAQHF.

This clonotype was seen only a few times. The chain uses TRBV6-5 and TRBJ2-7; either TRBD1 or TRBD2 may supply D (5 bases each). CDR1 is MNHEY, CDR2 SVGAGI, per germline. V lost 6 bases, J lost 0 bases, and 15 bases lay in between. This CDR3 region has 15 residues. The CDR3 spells CASSPPGAPSYEQYF. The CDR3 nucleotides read TGTGCCAGCAGCCCACCCGGGGCCCCCTCCTACGAGCAGTACTTC.

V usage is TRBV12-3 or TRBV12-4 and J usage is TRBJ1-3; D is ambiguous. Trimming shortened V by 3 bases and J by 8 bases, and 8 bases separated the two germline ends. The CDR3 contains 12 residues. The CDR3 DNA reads TGTGCCAGCAGTTTTTCCGGGGACACCATATATTTT. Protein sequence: CASSFSGDTIYF.

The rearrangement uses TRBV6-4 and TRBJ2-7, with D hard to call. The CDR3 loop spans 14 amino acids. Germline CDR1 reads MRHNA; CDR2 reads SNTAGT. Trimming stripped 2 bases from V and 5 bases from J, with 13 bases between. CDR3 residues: CASSDLSITNEQYF. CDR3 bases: TGTGCCAGCAGTGACCTCTCTATCACCAACGAGCAGTACTTC.

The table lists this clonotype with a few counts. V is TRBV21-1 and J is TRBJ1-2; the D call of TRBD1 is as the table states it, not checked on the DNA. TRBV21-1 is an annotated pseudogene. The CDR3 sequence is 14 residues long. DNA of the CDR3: TGTGCCAGCAGCAAAGCTGGGGGTATAGGTGGCTACACCTTC. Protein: CASSKAGGIGGYTF.

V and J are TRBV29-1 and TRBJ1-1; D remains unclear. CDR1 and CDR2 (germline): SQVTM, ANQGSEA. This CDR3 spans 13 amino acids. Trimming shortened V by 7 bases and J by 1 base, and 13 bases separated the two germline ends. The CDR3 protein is CSGEGAANTEAFF. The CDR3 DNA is TGCAGCGGGGAAGGTGCGGCGAACACTGAAGCTTTCTTT.

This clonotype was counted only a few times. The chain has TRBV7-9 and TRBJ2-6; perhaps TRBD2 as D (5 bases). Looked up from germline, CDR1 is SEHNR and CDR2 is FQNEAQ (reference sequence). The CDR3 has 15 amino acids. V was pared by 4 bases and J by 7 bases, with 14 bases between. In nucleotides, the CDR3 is TGTGCCAGCAGCTCCGGACTGTTACGAGCCAACGTCCTGACTTTC. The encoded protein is CASSSGLLRANVLTF.

The CDR3 DNA reads TGTGCCAGCAGCCAAGTGAGGACCGGGGGCTACACCTTC. Translated: CASSQVRTGGYTF. The chain has TRBV3-1 and TRBJ1-2; no definite D call. V was cut by 1 base and J by 8 bases, with 11 bases left in between. CDR1 LGHDT and CDR2 YNNKEL come from the germline V gene (reference sequence). This CDR3 region has 13 residues.

The CDR3 here is CATEYRGLNYGYTF. DNA of the CDR3: TGTGCCACCGAATACCGGGGGCTTAACTATGGCTACACCTTC. The chain couples TRBV6-6 to TRBJ1-2; a weak D match, TRBD1 (6 bases). The CDR3 is 14 residues long. In germline, CDR1 is MNHNY, CDR2 SVGAGI (reference sequence). V was shortened by 10 bases and J by 1 base, with 16 bases between the two germline ends.

The CDR3 nucleotides are TGCGCCAGCAGCTTGGTAGGCGGGGGGTCCGTGAATGAGCAGTTCTTC. Translating it yields CASSLVGGGSVNEQFF. This chain uses TRBV5-1 with TRBJ2-1, with 8 bases aligning to TRBD2. The CDR3 is 16 residues long. Germline values: CDR1 SGHRS, CDR2 YFSETQ. V lost 0 bases, J lost 7 bases, and 9 bases stayed unmatched.